The 17 T cell receptor beta chains in this list originate from one sample, sequenced in a study of shared clonotypes between healthy human individuals. Produced via immunoSEQ multiplex PCR; TCRdb's table is partial and in-frame only. The sample lists a few million clones; approximately 93% were seen once. The specimen sequenced was naive CD4+ T cells from PBMCs. Subset: CD45RA+ positively selected. The source is a man between 18 and 29 years old in good health. Some clones in this sample may be carry-over from other donors' samples.

The rearrangement uses TRBV19 and TRBJ2-1; 9 nucleotides agree with TRBD2. Germline loops: CDR1 LNHDA, CDR2 SQIVND (reference sequence). With 5 bases clipped from V and 4 bases from J, the junction kept 3 bases outside the gene matches. CDR3 length equals 14 residues. CDR3 nucleotides: TGTGCCAGTAGTTGGACTAGCGCATACAATGAGCAGTTCTTC. Its protein product is CASSWTSAYNEQFF.

V and J are TRBV9 and TRBJ2-7, with 11 nucleotides matching TRBD2. The CDR3 runs to 16 residues. Germline values: CDR1 SGDLS, CDR2 YYNGEE. J was trimmed by 3 bases and V by 4 bases; bases with no gene match: 9. CDR3 sequence (DNA): TGTGCCAGCAGCAAAGGGGGACTAGCGGTTATCTACGAGCAGTACTTC. Its protein product is CASSKGGLAVIYEQYF.

The chain couples TRBV11-3 to TRBJ2-1; TRBD2 might be the D (6 bases). The CDR3 totals 16 residues. Germline V gene data show CDR1 as SGHNT and CDR2 as YENEEA. Trimming stripped 0 bases from V and 1 base from J, with 10 bases between. CDR3 sequence: CASSLEGGVSYNEQFF. CDR3 bases: TGTGCCAGCAGCTTAGAAGGCGGGGTTTCCTACAATGAGCAGTTCTTC.

The chain carries TRBV29-1 and TRBJ2-5, with 7 positions matching TRBD1. TRBJ2-7 matches the DNA end more closely, so the J call is doubtful. CDR1 and CDR2 (germline): SQVTM, ANQGSEA. This CDR3 spans 13 amino acids. The CDR3 here is CSVISDRANEQYF. CDR3 DNA: TGCAGCGTGATATCAGACAGGGCTAACGAGCAGTACTTC.

This sequence joins TRBV5-1 and TRBJ2-3, with TRBD2 matching 9 bases. The CDR3 covers 15 residues. Germline CDR1 and CDR2: SGHRS and YFSETQ. The V segment lost 2 bases and the J segment 3 bases; nucleotides outside the gene matches: 4. The CDR3 sequence: CASSFLAGITDTQYF. CDR3 DNA sequence: TGCGCCAGCAGCTTCCTAGCGGGAATTACAGATACGCAGTATTTT.

This chain links TRBV28 with TRBJ1-2, with 7 bases aligning to TRBD1. Losses at the gene ends were 10 bases for V and 3 bases for J; bases not matched to a gene: 5. The CDR3 has 12 residues. Germline V lookup: CDR1 MDHEN, CDR2 SYDVKM. As DNA, the CDR3 is TGTGCCACTTCAGACAGGGACTATGGCTACACCTTC. Residues: CATSDRDYGYTF.

The V and J genes are TRBV7-2 and TRBJ2-7; 8 positions match TRBD1. The length of the CDR3 is 16 residues. The ends lost 5 bases at V and 4 bases at J; junction bases unmatched: 13. Germline CDR1 SGHTA, CDR2 FQGNSA. CDR3 residues: CASSPDLVRGHYEQYF. CDR3 sequence (DNA): TGTGCCAGCAGCCCAGATCTCGTCAGGGGGCATTACGAGCAGTACTTC. The full variable domain, rest sourced from reference TRBV7-2 and TRBJ2-7, is GAGVSQSPSNKVTEKGKDVELRCDPISGHTALYWYRQSLGQGLEFLIYFQGNSAPDKSGLPSDRFSAERTGGSVSTLTIQRTQQEDSAVYLCASSPDLVRGHYEQYFGPGTRLTVT.

Worth noting for this clone: Other nucleotide sequences from this sample produce the same CDR3. CDR3 loop: CASSLAGTSEETQYF. Here the CDR3 DNA reads TGCGCCAGCAGCTTGGCAGGGACTAGCGAAGAGACCCAGTACTTC. The rearrangement links TRBV5-1 to TRBJ2-5, with 10 positions matching TRBD2. After removal of 0 bases from V and 3 bases from J, the junction contained 2 bases not matched to a gene. This CDR3 has 15 residues. Germline CDR1 is SGHRS and CDR2 is YFSETQ.

The chain has TRBV5-1 and TRBJ2-5; D gene uncertain. The germline V gene encodes CDR1 SGHRS and CDR2 YFSETQ. The CDR3 has 16 amino acids. V was trimmed by 2 bases and J by 0 bases, leaving 14 bases between them. The CDR3 loop is CASSLLGRRYQETQYF. The DNA for the CDR3 is TGCGCCAGCAGCTTACTCGGACGGAGATACCAAGAGACCCAGTACTTC.

The rearrangement joins TRBV7-2 to TRBJ2-1; 10 nucleotides align to TRBD2. Germline V gene data show CDR1 as SGHTA and CDR2 as FQGNSA. The CDR3 has 16 residues. The V and J ends lost 5 bases and 2 bases, in that order; junction bases with no gene match: 6. The DNA of the CDR3 is TGTGCCAGCAGCAAATGGACTAGCGGAGCCTACAATGAGCAGTTCTTC. Its protein product is CASSKWTSGAYNEQFF.

This chain joins TRBV7-2 and TRBJ1-1; TRBD1 might be the D (5 bases). The germline CDR1 and CDR2 sequences are SGHTA and FQGNSA. The CDR3 spans 15 residues. V lost 5 bases to trimming and J lost 3 bases, with 16 bases between them. The CDR3 protein is CASSAYQGRDTEAFF. The DNA of the CDR3 is TGTGCCAGCAGCGCGTACCAGGGAAGGGACACTGAAGCTTTCTTT.

V usage is TRBV6-1 and J usage is TRBJ1-4; D is unclear. The V gene's germline CDR1 is MNHNS and CDR2 SASEGT. The CDR3 extends over 16 amino acids. The V end lost 4 bases, the J end lost 2 bases, and 14 bases lay between the germline ends. This CDR3 reads CASSVRLGRTNEKLFF. The CDR3 nucleotides are TGTGCCAGCAGTGTCCGCCTAGGGCGGACTAATGAAAAACTGTTTTTT.

As regards this clone: This CDR3 is also generated by other DNA sequences in the sample. This chain joins TRBV28 and TRBJ2-5, with D unresolved. Germline V gives CDR1 MDHEN, CDR2 SYDVKM. Trimming removed 6 bases from V and 4 bases from J, with 6 bases in between. The CDR3 runs 11 residues. Here the CDR3 reads CASSLRETQYF. The DNA of the CDR3 is TGTGCCAGCAGCTTGAGAGAGACCCAGTACTTC. The whole variable domain, remainder taken from reference TRBV28 and TRBJ2-5, is DVKVTQSSRYLVKRTGEKVFLECVQDMDHENMFWYRQDPGLGLRLIYFSYDVKMKEKGDIPEGYSVSREKKERFSLILESASTNQTSMYLCASSLRETQYFGPGTRLLVL.

This clone has a single count. This chain connects TRBV19 to TRBJ2-3; TRBD1 agrees at 7 bases. The germline CDR1 and CDR2 sequences are LNHDA and SQIVND (reference sequence). The CDR3 consists of 19 residues. The trim removed 3 bases at V and 1 base at J, leaving 16 bases unmatched. The CDR3 region is CASSMDRSGLRLRTDTQYF. CDR3 bases: TGTGCCAGTAGTATGGACAGGTCCGGTCTTCGGCTCCGCACAGATACGCAGTATTTT.

The chain is built from TRBV7-2 and TRBJ2-7; D perhaps matches TRBD2 (6 bases). The V and J ends lost 6 bases and 0 bases respectively, with 15 bases between them. Germline CDR1 is SGHTA and CDR2 is FQGNSA. The CDR3 is made up of 15 amino acids. Here the CDR3 reads CASSRGFRVSYEQYF. CDR3 sequence (DNA): TGTGCCAGCAGTCGGGGGTTTCGAGTCTCCTACGAGCAGTACTTC. Full variable domain (rest looked up from reference TRBV7-2 and TRBJ2-7): GAGVSQSPSNKVTEKGKDVELRCDPISGHTALYWYRQSLGQGLEFLIYFQGNSAPDKSGLPSDRFSAERTGGSVSTLTIQRTQQEDSAVYLCASSRGFRVSYEQYFGPGTRLTVT.

As for this clone: The same CDR3 is also encoded by other DNA sequences in this sample. This chain connects TRBV9 to TRBJ2-1; D may match TRBD1 or TRBD2 (5 bases each). Germline V CDR1 and CDR2: SGDLS, YYNGEE. This CDR3 spans 15 amino acids. The V end was cut by 3 bases, the J end by 0 bases, with 10 bases between. The CDR3 is CASSARDGSYNEQFF. The CDR3 region has the DNA TGTGCCAGCAGCGCAAGGGACGGCTCCTACAATGAGCAGTTCTTC.

The J gene is TRBJ2-2, the V gene TRBV7-3; TRBD2 matches 14 bases. The CDR3 sequence is 20 residues long. The V gene end was trimmed by 0 bases and the J gene end by 1 base; junction bases not matched to a gene: 7. CDR1 is SGHTA, CDR2 FQGTGA, per germline. CDR3: CASSLTKGLAGAGNTGELFF. The CDR3, as DNA: TGTGCCAGCAGCTTAACGAAGGGACTAGCGGGAGCTGGGAACACCGGGGAGCTGTTTTTT.